This TCR beta chain was sequenced in a study of blood T cell repertoires in COVID-19. Overall study context: Some COVID-19 samples were acute and others convalescent; all came from the United States, Italy and Spain.

The CDR3 covers 12 residues. Trimming pared 1 base from V and 10 bases from J, leaving 9 bases between. CDR1 is SGHTA and CDR2 is FQGNSA in the germline V gene. This clone was observed at least ten times. Profiling relied on immunoSEQ multiplex PCR, and the TCRdb table lists in-frame clones only, not all of them. The sample consists of about 360,000 clones, approximately 86% of them appearing once. Sequencing input: peripheral blood. The source is a human donor in a cohort sampled during active COVID-19. The J gene is TRBJ2-3, the V gene TRBV7-2; D is unresolved. The CDR3 is CASSLDLGSQYF. CDR3 DNA: TGTGCCAGCAGCTTAGATCTAGGATCGCAGTATTTT.